This paragraph covers one T cell receptor beta chain sequence. This clone was seen only a few times. The antigen it recognizes is unknown. No per-base quality is available; no much larger clone lies one base away. V sheds 5 bases and J sheds 3 bases, leaving 10 bases between their ends. From its cysteine to its phenylalanine, the CDR3 spans 13 amino acids. The sequence is cut down to CDR3 DNA, 39 bases in frame from base 1. CDR1 and CDR2, per the germline V gene, are KGHDR and SFDVKD. This specimen belongs to a study of control samples from healthy donors and cancer patients (dated by TCRdb to the early 2020s). Library preparation employed the immunoSEQ multiplex PCR assay. Here the immuneACCESS table is served through TCRdb, limited to in-frame sequences with V and J called. Missing clones are a known gap in these copies; in checked studies unresolved V genes cover under half, and the rest lacks a known reason. The sample includes some 99,000 clones, with just over 90% observed a single time. 4% to 5.5% of the sample comes from the top ten.

The sequenced sample was blood. This clonotype originated in a human donor in good health. The donor label of this sample is uncertain. Here the chain combines TRBV24-1 and TRBJ2-7; no D gene is confidently identified. The CDR3 region has the sequence CATSGPNSYEQYF. The DNA sequence is as follows: TGTGCCACCAGTGGTCCAAACAGCTACGAGCAGTACTTC.